The next 20 T cell receptor beta chains were all read from a single sample in a study of T cells after yellow fever vaccination. TCRdb called the 5' RACE reads again in MiXCR, with one record for every CDR3 protein. The sample has 300,000 to 350,000 distinct CDR3 sequences, 3.5% to 5% seen once. Specimen: PBMCs, collected 15 days after the yellow fever booster vaccination. These receptors were collected from a young man who received the YFV17D yellow fever vaccine.

There are a few counts of this clonotype. The chain uses TRBV4-1 and TRBJ1-5, with 8 bases aligning to TRBD1. CDR1 MGHRA and CDR2 YSYEKL come from the germline V gene. V trimming: 3 bases; J trimming: 6 bases; junction bases outside the gene matches: 10. CDR3 length equals 16 residues. This CDR3 is CASSHLTGENLQPQHF. CDR3 sequence (DNA): TGCGCCAGCAGCCATTTGACAGGGGAAAATCTTCAGCCCCAGCATTTT.

The J gene is TRBJ1-5, the V gene TRBV12-3 or TRBV12-4, with TRBD1 as a possible D gene (5 bases). Between the trimmed V and J ends, which lost 5 bases and 7 bases, there was a span of 18 bases. The CDR3 is 15 amino acids. The CDR3 reads CASSPTRTFGQPQHF. The CDR3, as DNA: TGTGCCAGCAGTCCAACACGGACATTTGGACAGCCCCAGCATTTT.

This clonotype was counted ten times or more. This chain links TRBV11-2 with TRBJ1-4; 9 nucleotides align to TRBD1. Germline lookup yields CDR1 SGHAT and CDR2 FQNNGV. The CDR3 is 16 residues long. The V and J ends lost 5 bases and 4 bases, in that order; junction bases with no gene match: 8. CDR3 DNA sequence: TGTGCCAGCAGCCCCCGTACGACAGGGGGTAATGAAAAACTGTTTTTT. It specifies CASSPRTTGGNEKLFF. The full variable domain, with the rest looked up from reference TRBV11-2 and TRBJ1-4, is EAGVAQSPRYKIIEKRQSVAFWCNPISGHATLYWYQQILGQGPKLLIQFQNNGVVDDSQLPKDRFSAERLKGVDSTLKIQPAKLEDSAVYLCASSPRTTGGNEKLFFGSGTQLSVL.

The chain combines TRBV5-1 with TRBJ2-7, with 7 bases matching TRBD2. Germline CDR1 and CDR2: SGHRS and YFSETQ. This CDR3 region has 12 residues. With 4 bases clipped from V and 2 bases from J, the junction kept 0 bases outside the gene matches. The DNA for the CDR3 is TGCGCCAGCAGCAGCGGGGCCTACGAGCAGTACTTC. Protein sequence: CASSSGAYEQYF.

This clonotype was detected a few times. The chain is built from TRBV7-9 and TRBJ2-7, with 7 bases matching TRBD1. V trimming: 5 bases; J trimming: 2 bases; junction bases outside the gene matches: 9. Germline CDR1 reads SEHNR; CDR2 reads FQNEAQ (reference sequence). The CDR3 runs 15 residues. CDR3 loop: CASSPRQGEAYEQYF. The CDR3 DNA follows: TGTGCCAGCAGCCCTAGACAGGGCGAAGCCTACGAGCAGTACTTC.

This clonotype has ten or more counts. The chain employs TRBV7-9 and TRBJ2-5; D is unresolved. This CDR3 has 13 residues. CDR1 and CDR2 (germline): SEHNR, FQNEAQ (reference sequence). Trimming removed 2 bases at V and 2 bases at J, with 6 bases between. The CDR3 spells CASSLPVQETQYF. The DNA for the CDR3 is TGTGCCAGCAGCTTACCCGTTCAAGAGACCCAGTACTTC. Variable domain in full (rest from reference TRBV7-9 and TRBJ2-5): DTGVSQNPRHKITKRGQNVTFRCDPISEHNRLYWYRQTLGQGPEFLTYFQNEAQLEKSRLLSDRFSAERPKGSFSTLEIQRTEQGDSAMYLCASSLPVQETQYFGPGTRLLVL.

In this sample, this clonotype turned up many times. The rearrangement uses TRBV7-2 and TRBJ2-7, with D unclear. Germline V gives CDR1 SGHTA, CDR2 FQGNSA. Trimming cost V 5 bases and J 1 base, with 12 bases left between them. The CDR3 sequence is 14 residues long. CDR3 in amino acids: CASSRDGLSYEQYF. The DNA for the CDR3 is TGTGCCAGCAGCCGAGACGGCCTTTCCTACGAGCAGTACTTC.

This clonotype has just a few counts. J is TRBJ2-2 and V is TRBV4-1, with 9 bases aligning to TRBD1. CDR1 is MGHRA and CDR2 is YSYEKL in the germline V gene. Trimming at V came to 1 base and at J to 2 bases, leaving 2 bases not matched to a gene. This CDR3 has 16 residues. The CDR3 DNA follows: TGCGCCAGCAGCCAAGGGGGACAGGGAAACACCGGGGAGCTGTTTTTT. This codes for CASSQGGQGNTGELFF.

This clonotype appeared a few times. The CDR3: CASSFRTTQETQYF. The DNA of the CDR3 is TGTGCCAGCAGTTTCCGGACTACTCAAGAGACCCAGTACTTC. This chain links TRBV6-6 with TRBJ2-5; TRBD2 is a possible D gene (6 bases). The germline CDR1 and CDR2 sequences are MNHNY and SVGAGI (reference sequence). The V and J ends lost 4 bases and 2 bases respectively, with 11 bases between them. The CDR3 sequence is 14 residues long.

This clonotype was seen a handful of times. The gene calls are TRBV5-4 and TRBJ2-5; D is unresolved. CDR3 length equals 14 residues. Trimming cost V 2 bases and J 6 bases, with 14 bases left between them. From germline, CDR1 is SGHNT and CDR2 YYREEE (reference sequence). DNA for the CDR3: TGTGCCAGCAGCTTCCCGGGCCTTCGGCAGACCCAGTACTTC. It yields the protein CASSFPGLRQTQYF.

The chain joins TRBV7-2 to TRBJ2-7; D call uncertain. V lost 1 base and J lost 4, with 8 bases in between. Germline CDR1 and CDR2: SGHTA and FQGNSA. The CDR3 length is 13 residues. The CDR3, as DNA: TGTGCCAGCAGCTTAGAGGTGGGGTACGAGCAGTACTTC. Amino acid sequence: CASSLEVGYEQYF.

This clonotype was picked up many times. This rearrangement joins TRBV5-1 to TRBJ2-7; D is undetermined. The CDR3 consists of 14 residues. Germline loops: CDR1 SGHRS, CDR2 YFSETQ. Deletions cut 0 bases from V and 2 bases from J, with 9 bases between. The DNA of the CDR3 is TGCGCCAGCAGCTTGGAATCAGAGACCTACGAGCAGTACTTC. Translation: CASSLESETYEQYF.

This clonotype was seen repeatedly, ten times or more. V gene TRBV12-3 or TRBV12-4 combines with J gene TRBJ2-3; maybe TRBD1 (5 bases). The CDR3 is 14 amino acids. Deletions cut 3 bases from V and 2 bases from J, with 9 bases between. CDR3 in amino acids: CASSFDSNTDTQYF. CDR3 DNA: TGTGCCAGCAGTTTTGACAGTAACACAGATACGCAGTATTTT.

The CDR3 region has the DNA TGTGCCACCGGACTAGTTACAGTTGAGCAGTTCTTC. Its translation is CATGLVTVEQFF. The chain joins TRBV6-2 or TRBV6-3 to TRBJ2-1, with 7 bases aligning to TRBD2. There are 12 residues in the CDR3. The ends lost 10 bases at V and 9 bases at J; junction bases unmatched: 9. CDR1 and CDR2 (germline): MNHEY, SVGEGT.

V is TRBV10-3 and J is TRBJ2-1, with TRBD2 matching 8 bases. Unmatched junction bases numbered 8, after V lost 10 bases and J lost 3 bases. The CDR3 contains 14 residues. The germline V gene has CDR1 ENHRY and CDR2 SYGVKD. The CDR3 bases are TGTGCCACAAGACCGGGGGGGGACTACAATGAGCAGTTCTTC. It is translated as CATRPGGDYNEQFF.

This clonotype appeared many times. CDR3 residues: CSASTGATNTGELFF. CDR3 coding DNA: TGCAGCGCCTCAACAGGGGCCACTAACACCGGGGAGCTGTTTTTT. This chain uses TRBV29-1 with TRBJ2-2; 7 bases map to TRBD1. The CDR3 is made up of 15 amino acids. V lost 7 bases and J lost 2; bases outside the gene matches: 10. Germline lookup yields CDR1 SQVTM and CDR2 ANQGSEA.

The chain employs TRBV7-2 and TRBJ1-1; D uncertain. The germline V gene encodes CDR1 SGHTA and CDR2 FQGNSA. With 4 bases removed from V and 5 bases from J, the gap between germline ends came to 11 bases. The CDR3 sequence is 13 residues long. The CDR3 region has the DNA TGTGCCAGCAGCTCGAGTTTGGAAACTGAAGCTTTCTTT. This gives the protein CASSSSLETEAFF. Full variable domain (outside the CDR3, taken from reference TRBV7-2 and TRBJ1-1): GAGVSQSPSNKVTEKGKDVELRCDPISGHTALYWYRQSLGQGLEFLIYFQGNSAPDKSGLPSDRFSAERTGGSVSTLTIQRTQQEDSAVYLCASSSSLETEAFFGQGTRLTVV.

CDR3 loop: CASSLAWGQPQHF. In nucleotides, the CDR3 is TGTGCCAGCAGCTTAGCGTGGGGGCAGCCCCAGCATTTT. The gene calls are TRBV7-7 and TRBJ1-5; D possibly corresponds to TRBD1 (5 bases). The CDR3 contains 13 residues. Trimming took 0 bases from V and 7 from J, leaving 7 bases between them. The germline gives CDR1 SSHAT, CDR2 FNYEAQ (reference sequence).

This clonotype occurred many times. The chain couples TRBV18 to TRBJ2-5, with unresolved D. Per germline, CDR1 KGHSH and CDR2 LQKENI. The CDR3 length is 14 residues. V lost 0 bases to trimming and J lost 2 bases, with 7 bases between them. The chain's CDR3 is CASSPPSQQETQYF. Here the CDR3 DNA reads TGTGCCAGCTCACCACCGTCACAGCAAGAGACCCAGTACTTC.

This clonotype was detected a few times. V and J are TRBV5-6 and TRBJ2-7; a weak D match, TRBD1 (5 bases). The length of the CDR3 is 12 residues. Germline lookup yields CDR1 SGHDT and CDR2 YYEEEE. V was shortened by 3 bases and J by 2 bases, with 6 bases between the two germline ends. The CDR3 DNA reads as TGTGCCAGCAGCTCGACAGCCTACGAGCAGTACTTC. Protein product: CASSSTAYEQYF.